A single sample gave rise to the 8 T cell receptor beta chains below, sequenced in a study of blood T cell repertoires in COVID-19. Some clones are missing from TCRdb's copy, which holds only in-frame ones; the method was immunoSEQ multiplex PCR. The sample has roughly 54,000 clones, about 82% seen once. Sequences were obtained from peripheral blood. The receptors come from a woman in her sixties or seventies with acute or convalescent COVID-19.

J is TRBJ2-2 and V is TRBV9; 9 positions match TRBD2. Germline trimming cut 0 bases from V and 4 bases from J; bases unmatched to any gene: 4. The CDR3 runs 16 residues. In germline, CDR1 is SGDLS, CDR2 YYNGEE. The CDR3 loop reads CASSVGGRAVTGELFF. The CDR3 nucleotides are TGTGCCAGCAGCGTAGGCGGGAGGGCCGTCACCGGGGAGCTGTTTTTT.

CDR3 residues: CASSLVAGGTMRQFF. The CDR3, as DNA: TGTGCCAGCAGTTTAGTAGCGGGAGGAACAATGAGGCAGTTCTTC. The J gene is TRBJ2-1, the V gene TRBV27; 10 nucleotides agree with TRBD2. The V gene end was trimmed by 2 bases and the J gene end by 12 bases; junction bases not matched to a gene: 10. Germline V gene sequence: CDR1 MNHEY, CDR2 SMNVEV (reference sequence). The CDR3 covers 15 residues.

This chain uses TRBV6-1 with TRBJ2-1, with D unresolved. The V gene's germline CDR1 is MNHNS and CDR2 SASEGT. The CDR3 sequence is 12 residues long. Trimming removed 3 bases from V and 11 bases from J, with 11 bases in between. The CDR3 reads CASSESERKQFF. The CDR3 DNA sequence: TGTGCCAGCAGTGAGTCGGAGAGAAAGCAGTTCTTC.

The chain is built from TRBV3-1 (or the pseudogene TRBV3-2) and TRBJ1-5, with D possibly matching TRBD1 (5 bases). This CDR3 is built from 14 residues. Trimming left V 1 base short and J 9 bases short, with 13 bases between. Germline V gene lookup returns CDR1 LGHDT and CDR2 YNNKEL (reference sequence). DNA of the CDR3: TGTGCCAGCAGCCAAGGGGACTCACTGAGGCCCCAGCATTTT. Its protein is CASSQGDSLRPQHF.

The chain combines TRBV4-2 with TRBJ1-5, with 7 bases fitting TRBD1. Germline V CDR1 and CDR2: LGHNA, YNFKEQ. There are 17 residues in the CDR3. V trimming: 3 bases; J trimming: 0 bases; junction bases outside the gene matches: 8. For the CDR3, the DNA is TGTGCCAGCAGCCAGATGAGACAGGGAACTAGCAATCAGCCCCAGCATTTT. It is translated as CASSQMRQGTSNQPQHF.

The chain is built from TRBV13 and TRBJ1-4; D remains ambiguous. V was clipped by 3 bases and J by 7 bases, with 15 bases between them. Germline CDR1 PRHDT, CDR2 FYEKMQ (reference sequence). CDR3 length: 15 residues. CDR3 loop: CASSLGDIWAEKLFF. In DNA, the CDR3 is TGTGCCAGCAGCTTGGGAGACATATGGGCTGAAAAACTGTTTTTT.

The rearrangement links TRBV18 to TRBJ1-1, with 8 positions matching TRBD1. CDR3 length: 15 amino acids. V shed 3 bases, J shed 0 bases, and the junction held 3 bases outside the gene matches. The V gene's germline CDR1 is KGHSH and CDR2 LQKENI. The CDR3 spells CASSPRTGLNTEAFF. In DNA form, the CDR3 reads TGTGCCAGCTCACCGCGGACAGGGTTGAACACTGAAGCTTTCTTT.

This clone came up a few times. This chain links TRBV3-1 (or the pseudogene TRBV3-2) with TRBJ2-2, with no clear D. Trimming shortened V by 5 bases and J by 6 bases, and 10 bases separated the two germline ends. The CDR3 spans 13 residues. Germline V lookup: CDR1 LGHDT, CDR2 YNNKEL (reference sequence). The CDR3 protein is CASSKRQPGELFF. DNA for the CDR3: TGTGCCAGCAGCAAGAGACAACCCGGGGAGCTGTTTTTT.